This entry describes one T cell receptor beta chain. What antigen it recognizes has not been identified. Base qualities are not provided; no much larger clone lies one nucleotide away. The data were obtained in a study of response to subunit inactivated influenza vaccine (dated by TCRdb to 2016 to 2018). In terms of the full investigation: To follow how T cells responded to a trivalent subunit inactivated influenza vaccine, the researchers relied on deep quantitative profiling of the T cell receptor repertoire. Broader findings and caveats from the paper: The authors suggested that each seasonal influenza vaccination may recruit only a limited number of new T cells.

The library was produced with RT-PCR. Sequencing was carried out with an Illumina HiSeq 2500. TCRdb trimmed public reads at Q25 via fastp, called clones via MiXCR and kept in-frame beta chains. Every distinct CDR3 protein forms one entry, paired with its most common genes and DNA. Here the sample has hundreds of thousands of distinct CDR3 sequences; roughly a fifth occur a single time. The ten largest clones add up to roughly a tenth of the sample. This clonotype originated in a man aged 45-69 years who received an inactivated influenza vaccine. Donor details come from another sample of the same person, matched by shared clones. Sequencing was performed on PBMCs from blood, taken less than 22 months after vaccination.

The CDR3 protein: CASSLETGLRTEKLFF. The DNA is as follows: TGCGCCAGCAGCTTGGAGACCGGGTTAAGGACCGAAAAACTGTTTTTT. The chain uses TRBV5-1 and TRBJ1-4, with the D segment identity uncertain. V is shortened by 0 bases, J by 8 bases, and the region joining them spans 17 bases. From a lookup of the germline V gene, CDR1 and CDR2 are SGHRS and YFSETQ. The CDR3 holds 16 amino acids from the cysteine to the phenylalanine. Just the 48-base CDR3 DNA is kept, in frame starting at base 1. The reference TRBV5-1 and TRBJ1-4 proteins fill in what lies around the CDR3, so the full variable domain reads KAGVTQTPRYLIKTRGQQVTLSCSPISGHRSVSWYQQTPGQGLQFLFEYFSETQRNKGNFPGRFSGRQFSNSRSEMNVSTLELGDSALYLCASSLETGLRTEKLFFGSGTQLSVL.